This passage covers 10 T cell receptor beta chains from one sample sequenced in a study of blood T cell repertoires in COVID-19 (dated by TCRdb to the early 2020s). Library prep was done by the immunoSEQ multiplex PCR assay. The immuneACCESS repertoire file appears here via TCRdb, limited to in-frame rearrangements. These files lack a portion of the clones; in checked studies, under half of the deficit traces to unresolved V genes, and the cause of the others is not known. Recorded for this sample are about 140,000 clones; about 80% of them occurred a single time. The biggest ten clones account for around 8% of the sample. The sequenced material came from peripheral blood. The receptors come from a human donor in a cohort sampled during active COVID-19.

The J gene is TRBJ1-1, the V gene TRBV18; D may be TRBD1 (6 bases). Germline CDR1 reads KGHSH; CDR2 reads LQKENI. There are 16 residues in the CDR3. The ends were cut back, 1 base at V and 4 bases at J, with 16 bases in the middle. The CDR3, as DNA: TGTGCCAGCTCACCACAGGTGGGGGGGCGAGTCACTGAAGCTTTCTTT. Protein sequence: CASSPQVGGRVTEAFF.

This rearrangement joins TRBV7-2 to TRBJ2-5; D perhaps matches TRBD2 (5 bases). Germline V gives CDR1 SGHTA, CDR2 FQGNSA. Deletions cut 5 bases from V and 1 base from J, with 11 bases between. The CDR3 spans 14 residues. CDR3 sequence reads: CASSLRRGQETQYF. The CDR3 DNA is TGTGCCAGCAGCCTCCGCCGGGGCCAAGAGACCCAGTACTTC.

The chain uses TRBV18 and TRBJ1-1; D gene ambiguous. The CDR3 length is 13 residues. Germline CDR1 is KGHSH and CDR2 is LQKENI. With 6 bases removed from V and 2 bases from J, the gap between germline ends came to 10 bases. DNA for the CDR3: TGTGCCAGCTCGGACGGACTCAACACTGAAGCTTTCTTT. Translation gives CASSDGLNTEAFF.

The rearrangement joins TRBV27 to TRBJ2-4; no firm D call. The CDR3 is 16 amino acids. Trimming took off 2 bases at V and 0 bases at J, with 11 bases between the two ends. CDR1 is MNHEY, CDR2 SMNVEV, per germline (reference sequence). Written as DNA, the CDR3 is TGTGCCAGCAGTTTAAACGGAGAGCTAGCCAAAAACATTCAGTACTTC. Translated, it gives CASSLNGELAKNIQYF.

The V gene is TRBV7-2, the J gene TRBJ2-1, with D perhaps TRBD2 (6 bases). Germline V gene sequence: CDR1 SGHTA, CDR2 FQGNSA. The CDR3 totals 16 residues. V was shortened by 2 bases and J by 1 base, with 12 bases between the two germline ends. The CDR3 DNA reads as TGTGCCAGCAGCTTAAGGTATGCGGGGTCCTACAATGAGCAGTTCTTC. Translating it yields CASSLRYAGSYNEQFF. Full variable domain (rest looked up from reference TRBV7-2 and TRBJ2-1): GAGVSQSPSNKVTEKGKDVELRCDPISGHTALYWYRQSLGQGLEFLIYFQGNSAPDKSGLPSDRFSAERTGGSVSTLTIQRTQQEDSAVYLCASSLRYAGSYNEQFFGPGTRLTVL.

The V and J genes are TRBV5-1 and TRBJ1-4; D unresolved. The length of the CDR3 is 15 residues. V gave up 3 bases and J gave up 0 bases, with 9 bases separating them. Germline CDR1 is SGHRS and CDR2 is YFSETQ. The CDR3 nucleotides read TGCGCCAGCAGCTCGAACACCGCAACTAATGAAAAACTGTTTTTT. Translated, it gives CASSSNTATNEKLFF.

The genes are TRBV13 and TRBJ1-4, with no clear D. This CDR3 contains 15 residues. The germline V gene encodes CDR1 PRHDT and CDR2 FYEKMQ (reference sequence). V lost 0 bases and J 7 bases, leaving 12 bases between the germline ends. The CDR3 DNA is TGTGCCAGCAGCTTAGGCCTCGGAGGATCTGAAAAACTGTTTTTT. This codes for CASSLGLGGSEKLFF.

The rearrangement uses TRBV2 and TRBJ2-3; 9 nucleotides line up with TRBD2. Per germline, CDR1 SNHLY and CDR2 FYNNEI. The CDR3 runs to 17 residues. V was pared by 2 bases and J by 4 bases, with 10 bases of the junction left unmatched. CDR3 protein: CASSESLAGGQSDTQYF. CDR3 sequence (DNA): TGTGCCAGCAGTGAATCCTTGGCGGGGGGGCAATCAGATACGCAGTATTTT.

The V gene is TRBV5-1, the J gene TRBJ2-5; 10 nucleotides agree with TRBD2. Losses at the gene ends were 1 base for V and 3 bases for J; bases not matched to a gene: 3. The CDR3 consists of 15 residues. CDR1 and CDR2 (germline): SGHRS, YFSETQ. In nucleotides, the CDR3 is TGCGCCAGCAGCTTGTCTAGCGGGGGTAAAGAGACCCAGTACTTC. Translating it yields CASSLSSGGKETQYF.

This clone has at least ten counts. The chain uses TRBV7-9 and TRBJ1-6; perhaps TRBD1 as D (5 bases). The V gene lost 2 bases and the J gene lost 10 bases, with 15 bases spanning the gap. The CDR3 length is 15 residues. The germline V gene encodes CDR1 SEHNR and CDR2 FQNEAQ (reference sequence). CDR3 nucleotides: TGTGCCAGCAGCTTATCGGGAGGGGCTGGATCACCCCTCCACTTT. Translation gives CASSLSGGAGSPLHF.